Sequencing of this TCR beta chain was carried out in a study of PD-L1 blockade in urothelial cancer (TCRdb year 2017). Regarding the research as a whole: All patients started therapy around 2014 and received atezolizumab 1,200 mg intravenously every 3 weeks. Several patients achieved durable clinical benefit and fewer than 25 did not. Progression-free survival longer than 6 months counted as durable clinical benefit, and TCR features were additionally tested against both progression-free and overall survival. In the same patients, whole exome sequencing and RNA sequencing of pretreatment tumors were performed in addition to TCR sequencing. Blood samples yielded a median of roughly 150,000 T cells and roughly 83,000 unique TCRs, with median clonality roughly 0.085. Pretreatment tumor samples, along with matched peripheral blood serially collected before and after atezolizumab treatment, were subjected to TCR sequencing. Blood samples were analyzed at two time points: 3 weeks after treatment start (second dose) and 6 weeks after treatment start. About 85% of the 29 patients were males with bladder-origin urothelial cancer, and about two thirds of the roughly 30 reported a prior smoking history. An exploratory multi-omic analysis was conducted of the somatic, immune and clinical correlates of response to PD-L1 blockade with atezolizumab in urothelial cancer. Patients had an ECOG performance status of 0 or 1 and had received between 0 and 3 prior chemotherapy regimens. Approximately 29 patients had pretreatment blood TCR-seq, some 25 had at least one posttreatment blood collection, and some 25 had tumor TCR-seq. General findings and caveats noted by the study authors: A pretreatment peripheral blood TCR clonality below the median was linked to improved progression-free and overall survival. Patients with durable benefit showed greater expansion of tumor-associated TCR clones in peripheral blood 3 weeks after starting treatment (n of about 20, p = 0.022). Small sample size (n ≈ 29) and many exploratory analyses mean the results are intended to be hypothesis-generating.

Each PCR received spiked-in synthetic TCR analog templates so that absolute template abundance could be estimated from read counts. Using the immunoSEQ assay, TCRbeta CDR3 regions were amplified from genomic DNA with bias-controlled V and J gene primers. Sequencing of rearranged TCRbeta segments was done at approximately 20X coverage. Per the original workflow: Sequencing errors were corrected by clustering, and CDR3s were annotated against IMGT so that V, D and J genes could be assigned. Only productive TCRbeta rearrangements were used in downstream analyses, excluding out-of-frame or stop-codon sequences. To compute clonality, Shannon entropy was normalized by the log of the number of unique productive sequences and then subtracted from one. Fisher's exact test with Benjamini-Hochberg correction, at a threshold of adjusted p below 0.01, was used to find clones that differed between time points or between blood and tumor. The immuneACCESS repertoire file appears here via TCRdb, limited to in-frame rearrangements. These files lack a portion of the clones; in checked studies, under half of the deficit traces to unresolved V genes, and the cause of the others is not known. The V and J calls and the clone size are those of that table, but D and trimming were determined from the DNA. The sample table lists 75,000 to 90,000 clones, roughly 82% of them with a count of one. The ten largest clones take up over 7.5% of the sample.

In the germline V gene, CDR1 corresponds to SGHRS and CDR2 to YFSETQ. The CDR3 spans 16 residues, from the cysteine through the phenylalanine. Of the read, only the CDR3 DNA is kept; its 48 bases are in frame from base 1. Clipping removes 4 bases from V and 7 bases from J, with 9 as the unmatched junction base count. This clone has a count of ten or more. Its antigen is not yet known. Per-nucleotide qualities are absent, and no much larger clonotype sits a single base away. A total of under 30 patients with locally advanced or metastatic urothelial carcinoma, treated at Memorial Sloan Kettering on a trial protocol, made up the cohort. Peripheral blood mononuclear cells were collected pretreatment and during treatment, at between 1 and 8 total time points per patient. The Qiagen DNeasy Blood extraction kit was used to purify genomic DNA from total PBMCs and from tumor samples. PBMCs were collected pretreatment and during treatment, and were isolated and stored as previously described.

The V and J segments used are TRBV5-1 and TRBJ2-2; 11 central nucleotides agree with TRBD2. The sample here was PBMCs, taken around atezolizumab (anti-PD-L1) treatment. The sequence was obtained from a man aged 65 to 85 with urothelial cancer. The CDR3 region has the sequence CASSQGLAGRGGELFF. DNA sequence: TGCGCCAGCAGCCAAGGACTAGCGGGTCGGGGCGGGGAGCTGTTTTTT.